This section outlines one TCR beta chain sequence together with its context. Its target is unknown. This sample was included in a study of shared clonotypes between healthy human individuals. The overall study: The cohort had two women and three men, ages 18 to 49. CD4 naive cells filled three plates per donor, CD4 memory three, CD8 naive two and CD8 memory one.

Study-wide results and caveats: The four-donor shared clonotypes exceeded non-shared clonotypes in generation probability, with non-shared ones scoring lower.

Trimming took 1 base from V and 8 from J, leaving 8 bases between them. The CDR3 extends over 12 amino acids. Germline V gene sequence: CDR1 SGHTA, CDR2 FQGNSA. TCRdb's copy holds only in-frame clones and misses some; the assay was immunoSEQ multiplex PCR. The sample holds about 2 million clones; about 95% are singletons and the top ten take about 1.1%. CD8 cells classed as naive were CD45RO-negative and positively selected for CCR7, excluding terminally differentiated effector memory CD45RA+ cells. The chain carries TRBV7-2 and TRBJ1-1, with D uncertain. This sequence originates from a man between 18 and 35 years old in good health. The sequenced material came from naive CD8+ T cells sorted from blood. CDR3 nucleotides: TGTGCCAGCAGCTTAGGGAGCCCCGAAGCTTTCTTT. The encoded protein is CASSLGSPEAFF.